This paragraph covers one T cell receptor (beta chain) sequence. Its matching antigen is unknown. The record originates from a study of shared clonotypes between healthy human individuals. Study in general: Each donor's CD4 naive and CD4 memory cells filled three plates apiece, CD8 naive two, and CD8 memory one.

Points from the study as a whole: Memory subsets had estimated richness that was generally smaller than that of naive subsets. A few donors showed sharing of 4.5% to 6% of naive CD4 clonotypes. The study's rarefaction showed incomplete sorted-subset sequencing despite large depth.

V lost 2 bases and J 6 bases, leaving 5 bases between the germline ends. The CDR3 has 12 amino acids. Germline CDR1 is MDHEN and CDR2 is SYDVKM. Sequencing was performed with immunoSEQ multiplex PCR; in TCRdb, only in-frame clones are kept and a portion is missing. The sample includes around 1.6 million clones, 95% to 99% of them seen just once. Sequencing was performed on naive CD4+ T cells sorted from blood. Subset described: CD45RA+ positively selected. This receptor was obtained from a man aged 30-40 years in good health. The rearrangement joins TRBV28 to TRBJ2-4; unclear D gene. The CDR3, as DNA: TGTGCCAGCAGTTTAGGAACAAACATTCAGTACTTC. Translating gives CASSLGTNIQYF.